This TCR beta chain was observed in a study of response to subunit inactivated influenza vaccine. Broader study findings: Only a handful of new T cells, the authors suggested, are recruited with each seasonal influenza vaccination.

At least ten counts were recorded for this clonotype. The antigen remains unidentified. TCRdb analysed the RT-PCR reads with MiXCR anew, one entry per CDR3 protein. The sample has fewer than 600,000 distinct CDR3 sequences, more than 7% seen once. CDR1 and CDR2 (germline): SGHRS, YFSETQ. Trimming took off 0 bases at V and 7 bases at J, with 8 bases between the two ends. The CDR3 runs to 13 residues. J is TRBJ2-1 and V is TRBV5-1, with D unclear. This TCR came from a man between 50 and 75 years old who received an inactivated influenza vaccine. The specimen comprised PBMCs from blood, sampled roughly 24 months after vaccination. CDR3 DNA sequence: TGCGCCAGCAGCTTGGGTCTGTTTAATGAGCAGTTCTTC. This encodes CASSLGLFNEQFF.